This TCR beta chain was captured in a study of T cell changes during pregnancy in multiple sclerosis. The method was immunoSEQ multiplex PCR; TCRdb's version includes in-frame clones alone and lacks a portion of them. Of around 19,000 clones listed, 70% to 90% are singletons. The sequence was collected from a female donor with multiple sclerosis, enrolled in a pregnancy study. The sample in question was CD8+ T cells from peripheral blood mononuclear cells, obtained after pregnancy.

CDR3 nucleotides: TGTGCCAGCAGCGAGACAGGGGGCTTCACTGAAGCTTTCTTT. Encoded protein: CASSETGGFTEAFF. V and J are TRBV11-3 and TRBJ1-1, with 10 bases that match TRBD1. The CDR3 extends over 14 amino acids. The V segment lost 5 bases and the J segment 4 bases; nucleotides outside the gene matches: 4. Germline V lookup: CDR1 SGHNT, CDR2 YENEEA.